A selection of T cell receptor beta chains follows, all from one sample in a study of early T cells in non-severe SARS-CoV-2 infection. Via MiXCR, TCRdb re-called the 5' RACE reads, giving one row per CDR3 protein. Here the sample spans about 27,000 distinct CDR3 sequences, less than 6.5% being singletons. Material for sequencing was whole blood. The source is an adult who was a healthcare worker with PCR-confirmed SARS-CoV-2 infection or an uninfected control (not recorded which). The CDR3 runs from the conserved cysteine through the conserved F or W. A D gene is named only where the DNA matches it firmly. The size entry is marked missing in some rows and otherwise reads once, few, many or a size class.

TRBV12-3/TRBV12-4	TRBD1	many	TRBJ1-2	TGTGCCAGCAGGCTGACAGGGGGGCAAGATGGCTACACCTTC	CASRLTGGQDGYTF
TRBV5-6	TRBD1	many	TRBJ1-4	TGTGCCAGCAGCTTGGCCCCGGGACAGGGGAATGAAAAACTGTTTTTT	CASSLAPGQGNEKLFF
TRBV11-2	NA	few	TRBJ2-5	TGTGCCAGCAGCTTTAATCCGTCGGGCCAAGAGACCCAGTACTTC	CASSFNPSGQETQYF
TRBV5-4	NA	many	TRBJ2-3	TGTGCCAGCAGCCGGATGGCAGATACGCAGTATTTT	CASSRMADTQYF
TRBV12-5	NA	many	TRBJ2-3	TGTGCTAGTGGTTTGGTCCGGGGGACAGATACGCAGTATTTT	CASGLVRGTDTQYF
TRBV10-3	TRBD2	NA	TRBJ2-1	TGTGCCATCAGTGGGACTAGCGGGTTTAATGAGCAGTTCTTC	CAISGTSGFNEQFF
TRBV6-1	TRBD1	many	TRBJ2-2	TGTGCCAGCAGTGAAGCAGACAGGGCCGCCGGGGAGCTGTTTTTT	CASSEADRAAGELFF
TRBV7-9	NA	NA	TRBJ2-3	TGTGCCAGCAGCTTAGTCGGCGGTGGGAGCACAGATACGCAGTATTTT	CASSLVGGGSTDTQYF
TRBV11-2	NA	many	TRBJ1-1	TGTGCCAGCAGCTTGGAACGTGTGAACACTGAAGCTTTCTTT	CASSLERVNTEAFF
TRBV6-2/TRBV6-3	TRBD1	many	TRBJ1-5	TGTGCCAGCAGTTACGGGCCACAGGGGCCTAGCAATCAGCCCCAGCATTTT	CASSYGPQGPSNQPQHF
TRBV12-3/TRBV12-4	NA	medium-sized	TRBJ2-2	TGTGCCAGCAGTCTACCGTCGGACCCTAACACCGGGGAGCTGTTTTTT	CASSLPSDPNTGELFF
TRBV2	NA	many	TRBJ2-7	TGTGCCGGCTGGGACGGCGGGGCTCTAACCTACGAGCAGTACTTC	CAGWDGGALTYEQYF
TRBV12-3/TRBV12-4	NA	many	TRBJ2-3	TGTGCCATTTCGACGGCAGATACGCAGTATTTT	CAISTADTQYF
TRBV5-6	NA	many	TRBJ1-2	TGTGCCAGCAGTCCGGCTAACTATGGCTACACCTTC	CASSPANYGYTF
TRBV4-3	NA	few	TRBJ2-1	TGCGCCAGCAGCCAAGAGTTCAGCTACAATGAGCAGTTCTTC	CASSQEFSYNEQFF
TRBV3-1	TRBD2	many	TRBJ2-3	TGTGCCAGCAGCCCCGGGACTAGCGGGGGTGATACGCAGTATTTT	CASSPGTSGGDTQYF
TRBV7-2	NA	many	TRBJ2-6	TGTGCCAGCAGCCGCTCGGACCTCTCTGGGGCCAACGTCCTGACTTTC	CASSRSDLSGANVLTF
TRBV20-1	NA	few	TRBJ2-7	TGCAGTGCTAGAATACAGGGATACTCCTACGAGCAGTACTTC	CSARIQGYSYEQYF
TRBV20-1	TRBD2	few	TRBJ2-7	TGCAGTGCTAGATATACTAGCGGGGACTACGAGCAGTACTTC	CSARYTSGDYEQYF
TRBV2	NA	NA	TRBJ2-5	TGTGCCAGCAGTGGGACGGCACATTTGTACCAAGAGACCCAGTACTTC	CASSGTAHLYQETQYF
TRBV6-5	NA	NA	TRBJ2-7	TGTGCCAGCACCTCTAGGGGGACAACCTACGAGCAGTACTTC	CASTSRGTTYEQYF
TRBV20-1	NA	many	TRBJ1-5	TGCAGTGCTAGATGGGGGATGGAGCCCCAGCATTTT	CSARWGMEPQHF
TRBV29-1	TRBD1	NA	TRBJ2-2	TGCAGCGTCAGGGACAGGGCCTTCACCGGGGAGCTGTTTTTT	CSVRDRAFTGELFF
TRBV12-3/TRBV12-4	TRBD1	medium-sized	TRBJ1-4	TGTGCCAGCAGAGATACAGGGGGCGCTAATGAAAAACTGTTTTTT	CASRDTGGANEKLFF
TRBV12-3/TRBV12-4	TRBD2	NA	TRBJ2-3	TGTGCCAGCAGTCCATATACTAGCGGGCGCACAGATACGCAGTATTTT	CASSPYTSGRTDTQYF
TRBV5-4	NA	few	TRBJ2-1	TGTGCCAGCAGCCTCCCAAACAAGGATGAGCAGTTCTTC	CASSLPNKDEQFF
TRBV9	NA	few	TRBJ1-1	TGTGCCAGCAGCGTAGGAGGGCACAAATTGAACACTGAAGCTTTCTTT	CASSVGGHKLNTEAFF
TRBV7-2	TRBD1	few	TRBJ1-5	TGTGCCAGCAGCCCTGGGACAGCGGCTCAGCCCCAGCATTTT	CASSPGTAAQPQHF
TRBV3-1	TRBD1	many	TRBJ2-2	TGTGCCAGCAGGGGACAGGGGATCACCGGGGAGCTGTTTTTT	CASRGQGITGELFF
TRBV9	NA	many	TRBJ2-7	TGTGCCAGCAGCCCCCCCGGTGGCAGCTACGAGCAGTACTTC	CASSPPGGSYEQYF
TRBV6-5	TRBD1	few	TRBJ2-1	TGTGCCAGCCGACAGGGGCCTCCCTACAATGAGCAGTTCTTC	CASRQGPPYNEQFF
TRBV2	NA	many	TRBJ1-1	TGTGCCAGCAGTGAACGTGGACCGATCGGGTCTTTCTTT	CASSERGPIGSFF
TRBV13	TRBD1	many	TRBJ1-1	TGTGCCAGCAGCGAAACAGGGGGCAGAACTGAAGCTTTCTTT	CASSETGGRTEAFF
TRBV9	NA	many	TRBJ1-5	TGTGCCAGCAGCTCGGGCTCTCAGCCCCAGCATTTT	CASSSGSQPQHF
TRBV18	TRBD1	NA	TRBJ1-1	TGTGCCAGCTCCGCCGGACAGGCCGGTACTGAAGCTTTCTTT	CASSAGQAGTEAFF
TRBV29-1	NA	many	TRBJ2-3	TGCAGCGTTGCGCCCGGGATTGCAGATACGCAGTATTTT	CSVAPGIADTQYF
TRBV7-6	TRBD2	many	TRBJ2-3	TGTGCCAGCAGCTTAGCGGCGGGGGACAGCACAGATACGCAGTATTTT	CASSLAAGDSTDTQYF
TRBV5-6	TRBD1	many	TRBJ2-7	TGTGCCAGCAGCTCCACCTTTGCCCCTCGGGACAGGGGGCGCGAGCAGTACTTC	CASSSTFAPRDRGREQYF
TRBV6-1	TRBD1	NA	TRBJ1-1	TGTGCCAGCATGGGACAGGGGAACACTGAAGCTTTCTTT	CASMGQGNTEAFF
TRBV6-5	NA	medium-sized	TRBJ1-5	TGTGCCAACAGTTACTCGATAGACCAGCCCCAGCATTTT	CANSYSIDQPQHF
TRBV20-1	NA	few	TRBJ2-7	TGCAGTGCTAGAGATCCTACAGTCACCTACGAGCAGTACTTC	CSARDPTVTYEQYF